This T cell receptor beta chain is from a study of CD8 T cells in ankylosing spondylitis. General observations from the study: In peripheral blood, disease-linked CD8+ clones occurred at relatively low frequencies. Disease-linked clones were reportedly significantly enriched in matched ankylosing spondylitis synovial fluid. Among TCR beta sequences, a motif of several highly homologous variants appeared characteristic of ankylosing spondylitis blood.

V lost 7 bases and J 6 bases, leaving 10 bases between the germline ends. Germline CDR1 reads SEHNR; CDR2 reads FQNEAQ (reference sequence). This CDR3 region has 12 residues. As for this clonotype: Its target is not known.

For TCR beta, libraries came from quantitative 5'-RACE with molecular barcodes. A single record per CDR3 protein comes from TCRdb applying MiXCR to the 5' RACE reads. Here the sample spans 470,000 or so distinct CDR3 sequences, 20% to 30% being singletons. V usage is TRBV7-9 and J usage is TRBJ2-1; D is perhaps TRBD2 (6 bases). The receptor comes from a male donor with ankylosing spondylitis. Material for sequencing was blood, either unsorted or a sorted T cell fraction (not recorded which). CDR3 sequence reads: CASTTGLNEQFF. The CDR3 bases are TGTGCCAGCACCACGGGACTCAATGAGCAGTTCTTC.